This section outlines one TCR beta chain sequence together with its context. The germline gives CDR1 DFQATT, CDR2 SNEGSKA (reference sequence). This CDR3 has 13 residues. V was trimmed by 6 bases and J by 2 bases, leaving 14 bases between them. The data stem from a study of blood T cells in healthy people across ages. A second PCR, run for about 6 to 12 cycles, used a sample-barcoded 5' primer plus a J-beta primer mix. TCRdb recomputed calls from the 5' RACE reads with MiXCR, one row per CDR3 protein. The table lists roughly 720,000 distinct CDR3 sequences, 50% to 65% of them singletons. The sequencing input was blood. The chain uses TRBV20-1 and TRBJ2-7, with D possibly called TRBD1 or TRBD2 (5 bases each). The receptor comes from a man older than 75 in good health. DNA of the CDR3: TGCAGTGCCCATAAACCGGGGCCCTACGAGCAGTACTTC. Amino acid sequence: CSAHKPGPYEQYF.